This entry is about one T cell receptor (beta chain). Its antigen is still unknown. The sample belongs to a study of T cell responses to AZD1222 COVID-19 vaccine. Overall study results and limits: Females outnumbered males among donors, who were mostly white British; clonal diversity was possibly underestimated.

Repertoires were generated with immunoSEQ multiplex PCR, while TCRdb's copy carries only in-frame clones and drops some. The profile covers over 120,000 clones, with roughly 93% appearing a single time and 12% taken by the ten largest. Germline loops: CDR1 SGHTA, CDR2 FQGTGA. CDR3 length: 13 amino acids. V was trimmed by 5 bases and J by 7 bases, leaving 14 bases between them. Source: peripheral blood, taken after recovery from COVID-19. The receptor was isolated from an adult who had recovered from COVID-19. The V call is TRBV7-3, the J call TRBJ2-5; D unresolved. CDR3: CASSSPDAGTQYF. CDR3 bases: TGTGCCAGCAGCAGTCCCGACGCAGGGACCCAGTACTTC.